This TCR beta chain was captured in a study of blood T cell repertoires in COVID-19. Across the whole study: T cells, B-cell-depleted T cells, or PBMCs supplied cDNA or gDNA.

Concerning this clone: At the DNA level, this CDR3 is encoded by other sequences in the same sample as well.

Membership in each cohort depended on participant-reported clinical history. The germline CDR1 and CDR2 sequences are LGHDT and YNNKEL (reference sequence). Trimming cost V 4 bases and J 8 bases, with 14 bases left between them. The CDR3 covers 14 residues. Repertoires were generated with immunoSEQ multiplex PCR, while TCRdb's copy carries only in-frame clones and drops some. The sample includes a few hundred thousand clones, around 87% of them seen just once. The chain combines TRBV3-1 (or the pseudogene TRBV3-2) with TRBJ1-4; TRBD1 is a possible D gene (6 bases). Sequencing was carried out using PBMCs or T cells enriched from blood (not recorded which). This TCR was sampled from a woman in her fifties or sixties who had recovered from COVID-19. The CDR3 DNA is TGTGCCAGCAGCCCTGGAGGGGGAGGGGAAAAACTGTTTTTT. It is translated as CASSPGGGGEKLFF.